Listed here are 17 T cell receptor beta chains from one sample, sequenced in a study of T cell clonality in common variable immunodeficiency. Study observations and caveats: Reportedly, TCR beta sequences from common variable immunodeficiency showed fewer deletions and N-nucleotide insertions.

Measured with immunoSEQ multiplex PCR; TCRdb has only the in-frame clones, and not every one. Sampling found over 30,000 clones, none seen once. Their target antigens are unknown. Specimen: peripheral blood mononuclear cells. These receptors came from a human donor with common variable immunodeficiency.

This clone was seen at least ten times. The part of the CDR3 DNA that was read is TGTGCCATCAGGGAGACGGACAGTCCTGGAAACACC. Translated, it gives CAIRETDSPGNT. The full CDR3 reads CAIRETDSPGNTIYF. The chain joins TRBV10-3 to TRBJ1-3; tentatively, D is TRBD1 (6 bases). The CDR3 end is not reached by the read, which stops 3 residues before it; the germline J gene fills it in. Trimming took 6 bases from V and 2 from J, leaving 14 bases between them. Germline V lookup: CDR1 ENHRY, CDR2 SYGVKD. The CDR3 has 15 amino acids.

This clone occurred a few times. Read coverage stops 3 residues before the CDR3 terminus; the germline J gene supplies the remainder. This chain connects TRBV30 to TRBJ1-2, with 7 bases that match TRBD1. V lost 3 bases and J lost 3; bases outside the gene matches: 4. Germline V gene sequence: CDR1 GTSNPN, CDR2 SVGIG (reference sequence). The CDR3 runs to 13 residues. Incomplete CDR3 DNA: TGTGCCTGGAGGACACAGGGGTACTATGGC. It encodes CAWRTQGYYG. The entire CDR3 protein is CAWRTQGYYGYTF.

This clone has more than one count but fewer than ten. The CDR3 end falls 3 residues outside the read, so it is completed with the germline J gene. The chain carries TRBV7-9 and TRBJ1-2; D is possibly TRBD1 (6 bases). The CDR3 runs to 13 residues. Germline V gene sequence: CDR1 SEHNR, CDR2 FQNEAQ (reference sequence). CDR3 DNA, as far as it was read: TGTGCCAGCAGCTTAGAAAACAGGGACGGC. The encoded protein is CASSLENRDG. The whole CDR3 reads CASSLENRDGYTF.

The sample holds many counts of this clone. The read comes to an end 3 residues before the CDR3 does, leaving the germline J gene to fill in the end. J is TRBJ1-2 and V is TRBV2; 10 bases map to TRBD1. J was trimmed by 5 bases and V by 5 bases; bases with no gene match: 5. The CDR3 is made up of 14 amino acids. CDR1 and CDR2 (germline): SNHLY, FYNNEI. The CDR3 DNA, read in part, is TGTGCCAGCAGTCCCCGGACAGGGGGGTATGGC. Translation gives CASSPRTGGYG. The entire CDR3 sequence reads CASSPRTGGYGYTF.

This clone was observed a handful of times. Coverage ceases 3 residues before the CDR3 finishes, and the germline J gene fills in the end. This chain joins TRBV11-1 and TRBJ2-5; D may be TRBD2 (6 bases). Per germline, CDR1 SGHAT and CDR2 FQDESV (reference sequence). V was pared by 5 bases and J by 5 bases, with 15 bases between. The CDR3 contains 14 residues. CDR3 loop: CASSLGGLGETQYF. Incomplete CDR3 DNA: TGTGCCAGCAGCCTCGGGGGACTTGGGGAGACC. The whole variable domain, filled in from reference TRBV11-1 and TRBJ2-5, reads EAEVAQSPRYKITEKSQAVAFWCDPISGHATLYWYRQILGQGPELLVQFQDESVVDDSQLPKDRFSAERLKGVDSTLKIQPAELGDSAMYLCASSLGGLGETQYFGPGTRLLVL.

This clone is large by share. The CDR3 end falls 3 residues outside the read, so it is completed with the germline J gene. Within the sample, other DNA sequences also encode this same CDR3. The chain is built from TRBV29-1 and TRBJ2-1, with D possibly being TRBD1 (5 bases). Per the germline V gene, CDR1 is SQVTM and CDR2 is ANQGSEA. This CDR3 spans 13 amino acids. The V end was cut by 0 bases, the J end by 7 bases, with 10 bases between. The CDR3 bases that were read are TGCAGCGTTGAAGAGCAGGGTCTGAATGAG. It yields the protein CSVEEQGLNE. The full CDR3 protein is CSVEEQGLNEQFF.

As to this clone: Read sequence stops 3 residues before the CDR3 end, and the germline J gene provides the missing end. The rearrangement uses TRBV19 and TRBJ2-1; no firm D call. CDR3 length equals 14 residues. CDR1 LNHDA and CDR2 SQIVND come from the germline V gene (reference sequence). The V gene lost 3 bases and the J gene lost 8 bases, with 14 bases spanning the gap. The CDR3 spells CASSILMAVHEQFF. The CDR3 DNA, read in part, is TGTGCCAGTAGTATTTTAATGGCGGTCCATGAG.

CDR3 loop: CASIVGGLNTGELFF. Partial CDR3 DNA: TGTGCCAGTATCGTCGGAGGACTTAACACCGGGGAG. This chain uses TRBV19 with TRBJ2-2; possible D gene TRBD2, 5 bases. Read coverage stops 3 residues before the CDR3 terminus; the germline J gene supplies the remainder. The CDR3 runs to 15 residues. Germline loops: CDR1 LNHDA, CDR2 SQIVND (reference sequence). The V end was cut by 7 bases, the J end by 2 bases, with 14 bases between.

This clone has a count of ten or more. With the read ending 3 residues before the CDR3 end, the germline J gene is used to fill in that end. The chain carries TRBV2 and TRBJ1-1; tentative D call: TRBD1 (6 bases). Germline values: CDR1 SNHLY, CDR2 FYNNEI. CDR3 length equals 16 residues. The germline V and J ends were trimmed by 6 bases and 1 base, with 18 bases remaining between them. CDR3 amino acids: CASRLPGGAGNTEAFF. Incomplete CDR3 DNA: TGTGCCAGCAGGCTACCTGGGGGGGCAGGGAACACTGAA.

This clone was counted many times. Read sequence stops 3 residues before the CDR3 end, and the germline J gene provides the missing end. The J gene is TRBJ1-5, the V gene TRBV19; the match to TRBD1 covers 7 bases. The CDR3 sequence is 13 residues long. V lost 5 bases, J lost 7 bases, and 5 bases stayed unmatched. Looked up from germline, CDR1 is LNHDA and CDR2 is SQIVND (reference sequence). CDR3 residues: CASSVTGPQPQHF. The CDR3 DNA, read in part, is TGTGCCAGTAGTGTGACAGGGCCGCAGCCC.

Many counts were recorded for this clone. The read finishes 3 residues shy of the CDR3 end, and the germline J gene is used to complete it. The genes are TRBV20-1 and TRBJ2-3; 9 bases are shared with TRBD2. Trimming removed 3 bases from V and 8 bases from J; junction bases left unmatched: 6. The CDR3 contains 13 residues. Germline V gene data show CDR1 as DFQATT and CDR2 as SNEGSKA (reference sequence). Partial CDR3 DNA: TGCAGTGCTAGGGTAGCGGGAGCACTTACG. Protein product: CSARVAGALT. The whole CDR3 is CSARVAGALTQYF.

This clone was counted ten times or more. The CDR3 end lies 3 residues beyond the end of the read and is filled in from the germline J gene. V usage is TRBV20-1 and J usage is TRBJ1-5; 11 nucleotides match TRBD1. There are 16 residues in the CDR3. With 0 bases clipped from V and 4 bases from J, the junction kept 5 bases outside the gene matches. CDR1 and CDR2 from the germline V gene are DFQATT and SNEGSKA (reference sequence). The CDR3 reads CSARDWDRGGNQPQHF. The DNA read from the CDR3 is TGCAGTGCTAGAGATTGGGACAGGGGGGGGAATCAGCCC.

Many counts were recorded for this clone. The read ends 3 residues shy of where the CDR3 ends; the end is completed using the germline J gene. This rearrangement joins TRBV9 to TRBJ2-3; TRBD2 matches 11 bases. The CDR3 totals 15 residues. CDR1 is SGDLS, CDR2 YYNGEE, per germline. After removal of 4 bases from V and 2 bases from J, the junction contained 3 bases not matched to a gene. The CDR3 sequence is CASSFSGRDTDTQYF. Incomplete CDR3 DNA: TGTGCCAGCAGCTTTAGCGGGAGGGACACAGATACG.

This CDR3 reads CASRDHRNRGEQFF. CDR3 bases read: TGTGCCAGCAGAGACCACCGAAACCGGGGTGAG. The chain has TRBV6-2 or TRBV6-3 and TRBJ2-1, with a possible D match to TRBD2 (5 bases). The CDR3 extends 3 residues past the end of the read, so its final part is completed from the germline J gene. CDR3 length: 14 amino acids. Germline V CDR1 and CDR2: MNHEY, SVGEGT. The germline V and J ends were trimmed by 6 bases and 9 bases, with 18 bases remaining between them.

This clone has ten or more counts. Sequencing ends 3 residues short of the CDR3 end; the germline J gene provides the rest. This chain links TRBV30 with TRBJ1-2, with TRBD1 matching over 9 bases. Germline V gives CDR1 GTSNPN, CDR2 SVGIG (reference sequence). The length of the CDR3 is 14 residues. V was clipped by 6 bases and J by 5 bases; unmatched bases: 10. CDR3 in amino acids: CACWGQGRAYGYTF. CDR3 bases read: TGTGCCTGTTGGGGACAGGGAAGGGCTTATGGC.

This clone was counted a few times. The CDR3 end falls 3 residues outside the read, so it is completed with the germline J gene. This chain links TRBV6-1 with TRBJ2-3; TRBD2 aligns across 10 bases. The CDR3 extends over 18 amino acids. Trimming removed 2 bases from V and 0 bases from J; junction bases left unmatched: 8. Germline V gene data show CDR1 as MNHNS and CDR2 as SASEGT. The CDR3 spells CASSESLAGVVSTDTQYF. The sequenced CDR3 bases are TGTGCCAGCAGTGAAAGTCTAGCGGGAGTTGTTAGCACAGATACG.

This clone was observed a few times. Coverage ceases 3 residues before the CDR3 finishes, and the germline J gene fills in the end. J is TRBJ2-2 and V is TRBV7-3; 11 positions match TRBD2. V lost 5 bases to trimming and J lost 7 bases; unmatched junction nucleotides: 6. This CDR3 is 15 amino acids long. From germline, CDR1 is SGHTA and CDR2 FQGTGA. The sequenced part of the CDR3 DNA is TGTGCCAGCAGCCCATTAGCGGGAGGGGTCGGGGAG. Amino acids: CASSPLAGGVGE. The full CDR3 sequence reads CASSPLAGGVGELFF.